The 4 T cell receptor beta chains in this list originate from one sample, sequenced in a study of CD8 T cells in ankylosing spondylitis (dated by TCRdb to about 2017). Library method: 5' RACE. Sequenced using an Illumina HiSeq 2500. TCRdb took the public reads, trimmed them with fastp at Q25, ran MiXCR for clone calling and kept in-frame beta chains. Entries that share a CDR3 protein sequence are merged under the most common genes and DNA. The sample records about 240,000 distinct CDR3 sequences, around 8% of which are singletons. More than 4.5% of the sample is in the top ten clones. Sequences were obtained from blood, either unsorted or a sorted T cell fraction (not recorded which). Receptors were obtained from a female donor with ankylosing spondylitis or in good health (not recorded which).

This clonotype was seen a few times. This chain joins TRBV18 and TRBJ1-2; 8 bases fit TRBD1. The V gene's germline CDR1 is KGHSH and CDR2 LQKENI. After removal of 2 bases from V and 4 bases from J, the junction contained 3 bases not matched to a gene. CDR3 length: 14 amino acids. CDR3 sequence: CASSPGTGVYGYTF. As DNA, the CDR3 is TGTGCCAGCTCACCAGGGACAGGAGTCTATGGCTACACCTTC.

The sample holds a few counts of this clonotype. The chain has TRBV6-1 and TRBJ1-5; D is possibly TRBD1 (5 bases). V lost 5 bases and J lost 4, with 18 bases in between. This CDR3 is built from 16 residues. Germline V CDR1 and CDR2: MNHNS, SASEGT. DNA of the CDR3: TGTGCCAGCAGTCGTACGGGGGTTGTAAGTAATCAGCCCCAGCATTTT. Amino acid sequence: CASSRTGVVSNQPQHF.

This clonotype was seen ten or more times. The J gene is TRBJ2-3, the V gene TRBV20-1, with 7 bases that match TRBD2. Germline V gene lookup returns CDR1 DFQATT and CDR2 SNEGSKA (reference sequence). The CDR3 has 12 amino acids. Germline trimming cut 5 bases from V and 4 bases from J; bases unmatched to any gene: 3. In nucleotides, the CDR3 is TGCAGTGCTCGACTAGCCCCAGATACGCAGTATTTT. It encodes CSARLAPDTQYF.

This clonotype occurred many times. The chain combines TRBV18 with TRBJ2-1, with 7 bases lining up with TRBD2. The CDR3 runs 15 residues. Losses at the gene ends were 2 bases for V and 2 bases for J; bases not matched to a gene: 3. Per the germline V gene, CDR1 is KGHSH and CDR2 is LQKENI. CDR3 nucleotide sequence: TGTGCCAGCTCACCAGCTAGCGGAGCCTACAATGAGCAGTTCTTC. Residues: CASSPASGAYNEQFF.